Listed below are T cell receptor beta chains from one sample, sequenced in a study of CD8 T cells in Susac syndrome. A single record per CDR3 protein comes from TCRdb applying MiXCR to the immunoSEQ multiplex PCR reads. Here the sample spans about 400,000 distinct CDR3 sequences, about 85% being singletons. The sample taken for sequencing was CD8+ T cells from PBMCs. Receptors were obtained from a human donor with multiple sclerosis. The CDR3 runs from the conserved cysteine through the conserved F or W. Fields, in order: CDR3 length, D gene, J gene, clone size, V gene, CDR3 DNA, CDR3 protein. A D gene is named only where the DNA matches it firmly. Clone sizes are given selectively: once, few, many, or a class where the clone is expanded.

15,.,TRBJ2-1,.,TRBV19,TGTGCCAGTAGCGACACGGGGGAGCCCTACAATGAGCAGTTCTTC,CASSDTGEPYNEQFF
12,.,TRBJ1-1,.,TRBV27,TGTGCCAGCTCTGTGGGTAACACTGAAGCTTTCTTT,CASSVGNTEAFF
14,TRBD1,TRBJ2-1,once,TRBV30,TGTGCCTGGAAAGAAAGACAGGGTTTGGATGAGCAGTTCTTC,CAWKERQGLDEQFF
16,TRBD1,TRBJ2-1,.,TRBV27,TGTGCCAGCAGTGCTTTATGGACAGGTCAACGCAATGAGCAGTTCTTC,CASSALWTGQRNEQFF
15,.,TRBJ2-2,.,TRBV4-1,TGCGCCAGCAGCCAAGAGGTTGGTAACACCGGGGAGCTGTTTTTT,CASSQEVGNTGELFF
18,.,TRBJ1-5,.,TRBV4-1,TGCGCCAGCAGCCAAGAGCCGTCAACAGGCGTTAGCAATCAGCCCCAGCATTTT,CASSQEPSTGVSNQPQHF
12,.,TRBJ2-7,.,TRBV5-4,TGTGCCAGCAGCACAGTGGGTACCGAGCAGTACTTC,CASSTVGTEQYF
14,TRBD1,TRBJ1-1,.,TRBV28,TGTGCCAGCAGCACAGGGGCTGGCTGGGGTGGATCTTTCTTT,CASSTGAGWGGSFF
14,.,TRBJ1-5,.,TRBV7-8,TGTGCCAGCAGCCCTCGGGGGGATTATCAGCCCCAGCATTTT,CASSPRGDYQPQHF
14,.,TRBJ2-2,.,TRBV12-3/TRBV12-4,TGTGCCAGCAGTTTCTTTGGGGGCACCGGGGAGCTGTTTTTT,CASSFFGGTGELFF